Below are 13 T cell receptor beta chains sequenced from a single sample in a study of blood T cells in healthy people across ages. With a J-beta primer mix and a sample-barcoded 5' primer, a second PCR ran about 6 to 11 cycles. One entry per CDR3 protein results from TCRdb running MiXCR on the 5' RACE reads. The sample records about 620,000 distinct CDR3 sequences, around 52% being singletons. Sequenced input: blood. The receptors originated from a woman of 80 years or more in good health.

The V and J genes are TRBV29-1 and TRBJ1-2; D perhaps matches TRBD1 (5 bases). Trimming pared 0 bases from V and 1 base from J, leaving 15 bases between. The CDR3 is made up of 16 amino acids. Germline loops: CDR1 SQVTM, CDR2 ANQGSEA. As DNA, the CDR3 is TGCAGCGTTGAAGATCCCGGGGGGAGGTTTAACTATGGCTACACCTTC. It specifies CSVEDPGGRFNYGYTF.

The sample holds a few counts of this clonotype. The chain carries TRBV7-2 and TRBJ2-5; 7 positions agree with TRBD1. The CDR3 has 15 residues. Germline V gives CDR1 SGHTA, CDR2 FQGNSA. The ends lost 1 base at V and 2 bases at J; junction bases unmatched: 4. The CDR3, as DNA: TGTGCCAGCAGCTTAGTTAGGGGGCTACAAGAGACCCAGTACTTC. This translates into CASSLVRGLQETQYF.

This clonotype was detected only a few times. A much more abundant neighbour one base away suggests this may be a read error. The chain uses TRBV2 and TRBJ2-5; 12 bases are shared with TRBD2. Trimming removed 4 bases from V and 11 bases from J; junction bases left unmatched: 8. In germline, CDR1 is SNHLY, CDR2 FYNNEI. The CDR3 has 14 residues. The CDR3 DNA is TGTGCCAGCAGTGGACTAGCGGGGGACCAAAAGCAGTACTTC. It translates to CASSGLAGDQKQYF. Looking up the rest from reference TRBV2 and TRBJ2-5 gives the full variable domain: EPEVTQTPSHQVTQMGQEVILRCVPISNHLYFYWYRQILGQKVEFLVSFYNNEISEKSEIFDDQFSVERPDGSNFTLKIRSTKLEDSAMYFCASSGLAGDQKQYFGPGTRLLVL.

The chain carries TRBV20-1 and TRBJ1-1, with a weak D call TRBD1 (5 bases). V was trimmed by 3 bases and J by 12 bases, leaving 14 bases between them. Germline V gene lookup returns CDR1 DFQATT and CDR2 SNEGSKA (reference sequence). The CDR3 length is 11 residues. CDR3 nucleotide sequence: TGCAGTGCTAGTGGCGGGCAGGGTACTTTCTTT. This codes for CSASGGQGTFF.

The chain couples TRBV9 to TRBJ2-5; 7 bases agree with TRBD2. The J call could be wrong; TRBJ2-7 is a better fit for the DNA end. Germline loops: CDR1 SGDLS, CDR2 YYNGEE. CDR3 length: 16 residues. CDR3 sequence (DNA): TGTGCCAGCAGCGAGGGAGGTAGCGGGTATTCGTACGAGCAGTACTTC. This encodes CASSEGGSGYSYEQYF.

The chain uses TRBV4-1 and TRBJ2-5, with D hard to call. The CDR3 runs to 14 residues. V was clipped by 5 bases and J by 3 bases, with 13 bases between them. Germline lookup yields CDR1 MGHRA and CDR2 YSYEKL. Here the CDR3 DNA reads TGCGCCAGCAGCTCCCCGGTAGGGAAAGAGACCCAGTACTTC. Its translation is CASSSPVGKETQYF.

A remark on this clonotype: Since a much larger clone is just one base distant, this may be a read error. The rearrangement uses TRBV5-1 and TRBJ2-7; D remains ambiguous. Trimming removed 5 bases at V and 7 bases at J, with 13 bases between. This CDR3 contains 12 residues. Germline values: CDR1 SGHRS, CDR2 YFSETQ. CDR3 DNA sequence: TGCGCCAGCAGGATCGGATACAATGAGCAGTACTTC. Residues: CASRIGYNEQYF.

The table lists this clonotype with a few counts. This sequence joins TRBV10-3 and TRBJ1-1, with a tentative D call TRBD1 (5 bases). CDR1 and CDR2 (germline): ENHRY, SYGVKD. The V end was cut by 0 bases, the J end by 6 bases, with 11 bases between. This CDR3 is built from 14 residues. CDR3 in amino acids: CAISESWGSAEAFF. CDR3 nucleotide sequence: TGTGCCATCAGTGAGTCGTGGGGGAGCGCTGAAGCTTTCTTT.

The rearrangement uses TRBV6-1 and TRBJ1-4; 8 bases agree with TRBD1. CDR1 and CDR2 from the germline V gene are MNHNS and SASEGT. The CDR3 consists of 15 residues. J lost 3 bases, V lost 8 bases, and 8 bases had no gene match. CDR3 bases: TGTGCCAGCGGAGACAGGGGAAGATCTAATGAAAAACTGTTTTTT. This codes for CASGDRGRSNEKLFF.

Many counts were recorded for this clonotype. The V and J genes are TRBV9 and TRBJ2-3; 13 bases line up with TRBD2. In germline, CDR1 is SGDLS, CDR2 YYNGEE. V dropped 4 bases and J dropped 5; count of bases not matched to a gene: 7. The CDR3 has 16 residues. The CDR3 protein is CASSPELAGGIDTQYF. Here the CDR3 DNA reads TGTGCCAGCAGCCCGGAACTAGCGGGAGGGATAGATACGCAGTATTTT.

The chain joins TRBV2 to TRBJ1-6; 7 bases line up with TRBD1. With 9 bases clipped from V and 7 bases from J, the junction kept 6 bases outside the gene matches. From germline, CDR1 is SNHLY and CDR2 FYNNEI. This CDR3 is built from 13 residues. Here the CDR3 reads CASVTGWNSPLHF. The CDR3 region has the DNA TGTGCCAGTGTGACAGGGTGGAATTCACCCCTCCACTTT.

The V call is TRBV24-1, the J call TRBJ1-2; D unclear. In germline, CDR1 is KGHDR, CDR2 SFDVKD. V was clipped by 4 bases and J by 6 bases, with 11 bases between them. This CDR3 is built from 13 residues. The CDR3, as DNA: TGTGCCACCAGTGACGACACAGCCGATGGCTACACCTTC. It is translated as CATSDDTADGYTF.

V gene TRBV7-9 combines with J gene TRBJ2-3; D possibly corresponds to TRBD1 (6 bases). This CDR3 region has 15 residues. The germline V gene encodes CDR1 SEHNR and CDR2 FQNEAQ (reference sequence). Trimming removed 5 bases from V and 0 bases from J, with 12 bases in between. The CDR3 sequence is CASSRDTWSTDTQYF. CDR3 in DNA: TGTGCCAGCAGCAGGGACACTTGGAGCACAGATACGCAGTATTTT.